Following are 4 T cell receptor beta chains from one sample sequenced in a study of CD4 and CD8 cells across lung adenocarcinoma regions. From the PCR reads, TCRdb called clonotypes with MiXCR, one entry per CDR3 protein. The profile shows more than 25,000 distinct CDR3 sequences, approximately 53% of them singletons. Sequencing used CD8+ T cells from the center of a lung tumor. The receptors originated from a male donor with lung adenocarcinoma. The CD4 and CD8 labels of this study may be unreliable.

This clonotype has a count of ten or more. The CDR3 loop reads CASRAASNNEQFF. The DNA for the CDR3 is TGTGCCAGCCGGGCCGCCAGCAACAATGAGCAGTTCTTC. The chain uses TRBV12-3 or TRBV12-4 and TRBJ2-1; D unresolved. The CDR3 has 13 residues. Trimming took off 8 bases at V and 5 bases at J, with 13 bases between the two ends.

This clonotype was counted once. At one of its ends the junction is not consistent with the germline gene, which may arise from a read error. The V and J genes are TRBV6-1 and TRBJ2-3; 8 bases are shared with TRBD2. The CDR3 spans 14 residues. Germline assignment: CDR1 MNHNS and CDR2 SASEGT. The CDR3 DNA is TGTGCCAGCAGGGGGCGGGGGGCCACAGACACGCAGTATTTT. Protein sequence: CASRGRGATDTQYF.

Comment on this clonotype: Relative to the germline gene, one junction end is altered; a read error may explain this. V gene TRBV10-1 combines with J gene TRBJ2-4; D assignment may be TRBD1 or TRBD2 (5 bases each). With the DNA end fitting TRBJ2-3 better, the J assignment may be wrong. The length of the CDR3 is 14 residues. In germline, CDR1 is WNHNN, CDR2 SYGVQD (reference sequence). As DNA, the CDR3 is TGTGGCAGCACGGGGCGAAGGGCCAAAGATACGCAGTATTTT. Its protein is CGSTGRRAKDTQYF.

This clonotype occurred many times. This rearrangement joins TRBV6-5 to TRBJ2-1, with 12 bases aligning to TRBD2. The CDR3 has 15 amino acids. The germline gives CDR1 MNHEY, CDR2 SVGAGI. The junction had 4 bases not matched to a gene; V was cut back by 0 bases and J by 10 bases. CDR3 nucleotide sequence: TGTGCCAGCAGTTACTCGACTAGCGGGAGTTACGAGCAGTTCTTC. Amino acids: CASSYSTSGSYEQFF.